This TCR beta chain was sequenced during a study of blood T cell repertoires in COVID-19. Libraries were prepared by immunoSEQ multiplex PCR; TCRdb keeps only in-frame clonotypes and omits some of them. Of around 150,000 clones detected, 75% to 90% appear once; the ten largest clones hold about 11%. This CDR3 is built from 13 residues. Germline values: CDR1 MDHEN, CDR2 SYDVKM. Trimming took off 6 bases at V and 1 base at J, with 8 bases between the two ends. This sequence joins TRBV28 and TRBJ2-3; no definite D call. Material: peripheral blood. The receptor comes from a human donor in a cohort sampled during active COVID-19. This chain's CDR3 is CASRTGGTDTQYF. The DNA of the CDR3 is TGTGCCAGCAGAACTGGTGGCACAGATACGCAGTATTTT.